This is a list of T cell receptor beta chains from one sample in a study of radiation and T cells in renal cell carcinoma. Only in-frame clones appear in the TCRdb table, and some are missing; sequencing was by immunoSEQ multiplex PCR. The table has 40,000 to 60,000 clones, 83% seen once. Sequencing used blood, obtained from a patient whose treatment included radiotherapy and nephrectomy. The receptor set was obtained from a woman in her seventies with renal cell carcinoma. Each CDR3 is given with its conserved first and last residue. D genes are given only for firm matches. Clone size is given for some rows only: seen once, a few or many times, or a class if the clone is expanded.

>TRBV6-5|NA|TRBJ2-3|NA
CASSRDLDTQYF
TGTGCCAGCAGTCGGGACTTAGATACGCAGTATTTT
>TRBV7-2|few|TRBJ2-5|TRBD2
CASSLAEGLAEAETQYF
TGTGCCAGCAGCTTAGCAGAGGGACTAGCGGAGGCTGAGACCCAGTACTTC
>TRBV19|NA|TRBJ2-2|NA
CASSIGTTGELFF
TGTGCCAGTAGTATAGGGACAACCGGGGAGCTGTTTTTT
>TRBV27|NA|TRBJ2-1|NA
CASSLRNFGEQFF
TGTGCCAGCAGTCTCCGAAATTTTGGTGAGCAGTTCTTC
>TRBV13|once|TRBJ1-4|NA
CASSSPRGEATNEKLFF
TGTGCCAGCAGCTCCCCTCGCGGAGAAGCAACTAATGAAAAACTGTTTTTT
>TRBV27|NA|TRBJ2-7|TRBD1
CASSSSLGQITYEQYF
TGTGCCAGCAGTTCCTCCCTGGGACAGATCACCTACGAGCAGTACTTC
>TRBV19|NA|TRBJ1-2|NA
CASSISGYGYTF
TGTGCCAGTAGTATAAGCGGCTATGGCTACACCTTC
>TRBV30|once|TRBJ1-1|NA
CAWSELTNTEAFF
TGTGCCTGGAGTGAACTGACCAACACTGAAGCTTTCTTT
>TRBV7-9|NA|TRBJ1-1|NA
CASSLADHTEAFF
TGTGCCAGCAGCTTAGCGGACCACACTGAAGCTTTCTTT
>TRBV5-1|NA|TRBJ2-7|NA
CASSFTGEGYEQYF
TGCGCCAGCAGCTTTACAGGGGAGGGATACGAGCAGTACTTC
>TRBV6-6|NA|TRBJ2-3|NA
CASSWTSLSSTDTQYF
TGTGCCAGCAGTTGGACTTCTCTCTCTAGCACAGATACGCAGTATTTT
>TRBV5-1|once|TRBJ1-1|NA
CASSLGGTLNTEAFF
TGCGCCAGCAGCTTGGGTGGGACACTTAACACTGAAGCTTTCTTT
>TRBV7-8|once|TRBJ1-1|NA
CASSLESRGINTEAFF
TGTGCCAGCAGCTTAGAGAGCAGGGGAATTAACACTGAAGCTTTCTTT
>TRBV7-9|NA|TRBJ1-1|NA
CASSSGPLEVNTEAFF
TGTGCCAGCAGCTCCGGTCCTTTGGAAGTGAACACTGAAGCTTTCTTT
>TRBV5-8|NA|TRBJ1-1|TRBD1
CASSVGGLRHFEAFF
TGTGCCAGCAGCGTAGGGGGCCTGCGCCATTTTGAAGCTTTCTTT
>TRBV6-1|NA|TRBJ1-2|NA
CASSEASRTPGYTF
TGTGCCAGCAGTGAAGCGAGCAGGACGCCTGGCTACACCTTC
>TRBV2|once|TRBJ2-5|NA
CASSDFPTQGRPETQYF
TGTGCCAGCAGTGATTTCCCCACCCAGGGGCGGCCGGAGACCCAGTACTTC
>TRBV7-9|NA|TRBJ1-1|NA
CASSLGQSNTEAFF
TGTGCCAGCAGCTTAGGACAGTCGAACACTGAAGCTTTCTTT
>TRBV27|NA|TRBJ2-7|TRBD2
CASSSQLAGVGEQYF
TGTGCCAGCAGTTCCCAACTAGCGGGAGTTGGAGAGCAGTACTTC
>TRBV5-1|NA|TRBJ2-7|TRBD1
CASSVDRAEQYF
TGCGCCAGCAGCGTGGACAGGGCAGAGCAGTACTTC
>TRBV11-2|NA|TRBJ2-1|NA
CASSLGRNFNNEQFF
TGTGCCAGCAGTTTGGGGCGGAACTTTAACAATGAGCAGTTCTTC
>TRBV2|NA|TRBJ1-2|NA
CASSEYREASYGYTF
TGTGCCAGCAGTGAATACAGGGAGGCAAGCTATGGCTACACCTTC
>TRBV6-6|NA|TRBJ1-4|TRBD1
CASRRTGVGEKLFF
TGTGCCAGCAGGCGGACAGGGGTCGGTGAAAAACTGTTTTTT
>TRBV7-2|NA|TRBJ1-2|NA
CASSLGPGGYTF
TGTGCCAGCAGCTTAGGTCCCGGTGGCTACACCTTC
>TRBV4-1|NA|TRBJ2-1|NA
CASSYILASEQFF
TGCGCCAGCAGCTACATACTAGCCTCTGAGCAGTTCTTC
>TRBV11-2|NA|TRBJ2-7|NA
CASSLVGRSRHEQYF
TGTGCCAGCAGCTTAGTGGGCAGGTCGAGACACGAGCAGTACTTC
>TRBV12-2|NA|TRBJ2-7|NA
CASRLEVGTSGSLGSYEQYF
TGTGCAAGTCGCTTGGAAGTCGGGACTAGCGGGAGTCTTGGCTCCTACGAGCAGTACTTC
>TRBV2|NA|TRBJ2-1|TRBD2
CASSDPGGPGNEQFF
TGTGCCAGCAGTGATCCGGGAGGGCCGGGGAATGAGCAGTTCTTC
>TRBV7-8|few|TRBJ2-1|NA
CASSLPVLLNEQFF
TGTGCCAGCAGCTTACCAGTACTCCTCAATGAGCAGTTCTTC
>TRBV4-2|few|TRBJ2-3|TRBD2
CASSQGSGRDGDTQYF
TGTGCCAGCAGCCAAGGAAGCGGGAGGGATGGAGATACGCAGTATTTT
>TRBV29-1|NA|TRBJ1-2|TRBD1
CSVGQGSYGYTF
TGCAGCGTTGGACAGGGGAGTTATGGCTACACCTTC
>TRBV19|NA|TRBJ1-5|TRBD1
CASTGTGHNQPQHF
TGTGCCAGTACGGGGACAGGCCATAATCAGCCCCAGCATTTT
>TRBV5-1|NA|TRBJ1-3|TRBD1
CASSLDRVGNTIYF
TGCGCCAGCAGTTTGGACAGGGTTGGAAACACCATATATTTT
>TRBV29-1|NA|TRBJ2-1|NA
CSVVHSYNEQFF
TGCAGCGTTGTCCACTCCTACAATGAGCAGTTCTTC
>TRBV2|once|TRBJ1-2|TRBD1
CASRGTGGNPNYGYTF
TGTGCCAGCAGGGGGACAGGGGGAAATCCTAACTATGGCTACACCTTC
>TRBV19|NA|TRBJ1-5|TRBD1
CASSIGSTGAQPQHF
TGTGCCAGTAGTATCGGGTCAACAGGGGCTCAGCCCCAGCATTTT
>TRBV5-1|NA|TRBJ2-5|NA
CASSLAGGEETQYF
TGCGCCAGCAGCTTGGCCGGGGGTGAAGAGACCCAGTACTTC
>TRBV2|NA|TRBJ1-4|NA
CASSGLDEKLFF
TGTGCCAGCAGTGGACTTGATGAAAAACTGTTTTTT
>TRBV7-8|NA|TRBJ2-7|NA
CASSLVGGSYEQYF
TGTGCCAGCAGCTTAGTTGGGGGCTCCTACGAGCAGTACTTC
>TRBV6-1|NA|TRBJ1-1|NA
CASRANTEAFF
TGTGCCAGCAGGGCTAACACTGAAGCTTTCTTT
>TRBV5-1|NA|TRBJ1-5|NA
CASSLAPGSNQPQHF
TGCGCCAGCAGCTTGGCCCCAGGCTCCAATCAGCCCCAGCATTTT
>TRBV9|NA|TRBJ2-7|NA
CASSVLPGLGDEQYF
TGTGCCAGCAGCGTCCTACCGGGACTCGGGGACGAGCAGTACTTC
>TRBV29-1|NA|TRBJ2-2|NA
CSVGYTGELFF
TGCAGCGTTGGTTATACCGGGGAGCTGTTTTTT
>TRBV5-4|NA|TRBJ2-5|TRBD2
CASSLGSGGRQETQYF
TGTGCCAGCAGCTTAGGGTCGGGGGGGAGACAAGAGACCCAGTACTTC
>TRBV6-1|once|TRBJ2-7|TRBD1
CASSAPGQGVREQYF
TGTGCCAGCAGTGCTCCGGGACAGGGGGTCAGAGAGCAGTACTTC
>TRBV19|NA|TRBJ1-4|TRBD1
CASSPRTGPATNEKLFF
TGTGCCAGTAGTCCCCGGACAGGTCCCGCAACTAATGAAAAACTGTTTTTT
>TRBV7-6|NA|TRBJ2-5|TRBD2
CASRTSGGQETQYF
TGTGCCAGTAGGACTAGCGGGGGACAAGAGACCCAGTACTTC
>TRBV27|NA|TRBJ1-1|TRBD1
CASSPRTGGNTEAFF
TGTGCCAGCAGTCCAAGGACAGGGGGGAATACTGAAGCTTTCTTT
>TRBV5-6|NA|TRBJ1-2|NA
CASSPGSYGYTF
TGTGCCAGCAGCCCAGGCTCCTATGGCTACACCTTC
>TRBV5-6|once|TRBJ2-7|NA
CASSDLAAPYEQYF
TGTGCCAGCAGCGATTTAGCGGCCCCCTACGAGCAGTACTTC
>TRBV5-1|NA|TRBJ2-3|TRBD2
CASRFGRGVEGTDTQYF
TGCGCCAGCAGGTTTGGCCGGGGGGTAGAGGGCACAGATACGCAGTATTTT
>TRBV5-4|NA|TRBJ1-2|NA
CASSPWTSTNYGYTF
TGTGCCAGCAGCCCCTGGACAAGTACTAACTATGGCTACACCTTC
>TRBV19|few|TRBJ2-3|NA
CASSIPGADTQYF
TGTGCCAGTAGTATTCCGGGAGCAGATACGCAGTATTTT